This is a list of T cell receptor beta chains from one sample in a study of blood T cell repertoires in COVID-19. This table comes from immunoSEQ multiplex PCR, and its TCRdb copy is limited to in-frame clones, with some not included. The repertoire consists of about 6,600 clones, with 85% to 90% occurring once and the leading ten covering approximately 4.3%. Input material: peripheral blood. These TCRs come from a man older than 75 with active COVID-19. Both conserved end residues are part of each CDR3. Fields, in order: D gene, V gene, clone size, CDR3 length, J gene, CDR3 protein, CDR3 DNA. The D gene is left open where the match is weak. A row's size may be missing; if present it is once, few, many or a size class.

>TRBD1|TRBV7-2|-|16|TRBJ2-5
CASSLIVGGEGETQYF
TGTGCCAGCAGCTTAATCGTAGGGGGCGAAGGAGAGACCCAGTACTTC
>TRBD1|TRBV27|few|15|TRBJ1-6
CASSLWQGANSPLHF
TGTGCCAGCAGTTTATGGCAGGGGGCCAATTCACCCCTCCACTTT
>TRBD1|TRBV29-1|once|17|TRBJ2-2
CSVEEQGRIGNTGELFF
TGCAGCGTTGAAGAACAGGGGCGAATTGGGAACACCGGGGAGCTGTTTTTT
>-|TRBV6-2/TRBV6-3|-|13|TRBJ1-5
CASSYSHNQPQHF
TGTGCCAGCAGTTACTCCCACAATCAGCCCCAGCATTTT
>TRBD1|TRBV7-9|-|14|TRBJ2-3
CASTGQGATDTQYF
TGTGCCAGCACCGGACAGGGTGCCACAGATACGCAGTATTTT
>-|TRBV3-1/TRBV3-2|-|15|TRBJ2-3
CASSQDGREWDTQYF
TGTGCCAGCAGCCAAGATGGACGGGAGTGGGATACGCAGTATTTT
>-|TRBV4-1|-|17|TRBJ2-1
CASSQEHGSSSYNEQFF
TGCGCCAGCAGCCAAGAGCACGGTAGCAGCTCCTACAATGAGCAGTTCTTC
>TRBD1|TRBV5-4|-|15|TRBJ2-3
CASSSTGGSTDTQYF
TGTGCCAGCAGCTCGACAGGGGGGAGCACAGATACGCAGTATTTT
>TRBD2|TRBV6-6|-|15|TRBJ2-5
CAITGTSSLQETQYF
TGTGCCATCACCGGGACTAGCAGCCTGCAAGAGACCCAGTACTTC
>TRBD1|TRBV5-1|-|15|TRBJ2-3
CASSPGTVNTDTQYF
TGCGCCAGCAGCCCGGGGACAGTTAACACAGATACGCAGTATTTT
>-|TRBV14|-|18|TRBJ2-3
CASSPWRGGAYSTDTQYF
TGTGCCAGCAGCCCCTGGAGGGGGGGGGCCTATAGCACAGATACGCAGTATTTT
>-|TRBV19|-|16|TRBJ2-1
CASSSGETLVNNEQFF
TGTGCCAGTAGTAGTGGCGAGACATTAGTTAACAATGAGCAGTTCTTC
>-|TRBV27|-|16|TRBJ1-1
CASSHFTLRVPPEAFF
TGTGCCAGCAGTCACTTTACCCTCAGGGTTCCCCCAGAAGCTTTCTTT
>TRBD1|TRBV6-5|-|15|TRBJ2-3
CASSYSGTGVDTQYF
TGTGCCAGCAGTTACTCCGGGACAGGGGTAGATACGCAGTATTTT
>TRBD1|TRBV19|-|15|TRBJ2-3
CASRPQGVSTDTQYF
TGTGCCAGTAGGCCGCAGGGGGTGAGCACAGATACGCAGTATTTT
>-|TRBV5-4|-|16|TRBJ2-5
CASSLGAESGRETQYF
TGTGCCAGCAGCTTGGGAGCAGAGTCCGGGAGAGAGACCCAGTACTTC
>TRBD1|TRBV19|-|13|TRBJ1-5
CASSRTGDQPQHF
TGTGCCAGTAGTAGGACAGGGGATCAGCCCCAGCATTTT
>-|TRBV6-5|-|11|TRBJ2-1
CASSLRGLQFF
TGTGCCAGCAGCCTTAGGGGACTGCAGTTCTTC
>-|TRBV24-1|-|14|TRBJ2-3
CATSDRIPARTQYF
TGTGCCACCAGTGATCGTATACCCGCGCGTACGCAGTATTTT
>-|TRBV5-4|-|14|TRBJ2-7
CASSPTAGAYEQYF
TGTGCCAGCAGCCCAACTGCCGGTGCCTACGAGCAGTACTTC
>-|TRBV7-9|large|15|TRBJ1-2
CASSLAGAQNYGYTF
TGTGCCAGCAGCTTAGCGGGGGCACAGAACTATGGCTACACCTTC